The TCR beta chain described here comes from a study of CD8 T cells in ankylosing spondylitis (dated by TCRdb to the late 2010s). Notes on the research overall: The study profiled T cell receptor beta repertoires in healthy donors and ankylosing spondylitis patients to find disease-linked TCR variants. Samples of peripheral blood were taken, and for ankylosing spondylitis patients, synovial fluid was collected as well. The full study cohort comprised roughly 24 ankylosing spondylitis patients and roughly 110 healthy donors. Broader findings and caveats from the paper: According to the report, matched synovial fluid samples from ankylosing spondylitis patients were significantly enriched for the disease-linked clones. A TCR beta motif of fewer than 10 highly homologous amino acid variants appeared characteristic of blood from ankylosing spondylitis patients. Some of the motif variants had been reported before in the synovial fluid and blood of reactive arthritis patients, a finding that suggests common disease-initiation mechanisms. In peripheral blood, the disease-linked clones were found at relatively low frequencies and had a CD8+ phenotype.

V loses 4 bases of germline sequence and J loses 3 bases, and the interval between the two ends is 9 bases. Looking up the germline V gene yields CDR1 SGHTA and CDR2 FQGNSA. The CDR3 contains 13 residues, cysteine and phenylalanine counted. Just CDR3 DNA is preserved here, 39 bases in frame from base 1. This clonotype came up many times. No cognate antigen has been identified for it. It has no much larger one-base neighbor in the sample; base qualities were not kept. Reads for this sample came from an Illumina HiSeq 2500. Quantitative 5'-RACE with molecular barcodes was used to prepare TCR beta libraries. Turning to the authors' computational methods: To identify disease-linked TCR variants, a new computational method was used, one built on a probabilistic model of VDJ rearrangement. The public reads were run again by TCRdb, first through fastp at Q25 and then through MiXCR, and only productive beta chains were kept. Identical CDR3 protein sequences are pooled into one entry, listed with their most common genes and DNA. V and J calls and clone size were set by TCRdb, not the authors. Counted in this sample were more than 300,000 distinct CDR3 sequences; approximately 10% of them appeared once. About 10% of the sample belongs to the ten largest clones.

This clonotype originated in a female donor with ankylosing spondylitis or in good health (not recorded which). The source material was blood, either unsorted or a sorted T cell fraction (not recorded which). The rearrangement combines TRBV7-2 with TRBJ2-5; the D gene is perhaps TRBD2, from 5 matching bases. CDR3 sequence: CASSSTRKETQYF. The nucleotides read TGTGCCAGCAGCTCCACTAGAAAAGAGACCCAGTACTTC.